This T cell receptor beta chain originates from a study of blood T cell repertoires in COVID-19. Across the whole study: Samples came from the United States, Italy and Spain, spanning acute and convalescent COVID-19.

The CDR3 has 15 residues. The V and J ends lost 1 base and 4 bases respectively, with 11 bases between them. CDR1 is LGHDT and CDR2 is YNNKEL in the germline V gene (reference sequence). Original processing notes: Reference gene primer amplification gave nucleated cell count estimates. Clones were sequenced by immunoSEQ multiplex PCR, and TCRdb holds only the in-frame ones, with some missing. V and J calls and clone size come straight from that table; D and trimming were deduced from the DNA. The table has 490,000 or so clones, around 85% seen once. Individuals aged about 18 to 90 years were recruited from about two dozen US areas.

The rearrangement joins TRBV3-1 (or the pseudogene TRBV3-2) to TRBJ1-3, with unresolved D. The TCR comes from an older woman who had recovered from COVID-19. The sample taken for sequencing was PBMCs or T cells enriched from blood (not recorded which). CDR3 sequence (DNA): TGTGCCAGCAGCCAAGGCCCGACGGGAGGAAACACCATATATTTT. Residues: CASSQGPTGGNTIYF.